The 25 T cell receptor beta chains below all came from one sample that was sequenced in a study of T cell clonotyping in hematopoietic cell transplantation. Assay: immunoSEQ multiplex PCR; the TCRdb copy retains only in-frame clones and omits some. The sample contains 37,000 or so clones, 80% to 90% of which appear only once. Sequencing input: peripheral blood mononuclear cells. The receptor source for this set is a woman aged 40 to 55 in good health. Some clones in this sample may be carry-over from other donors' samples.

The chain recombines TRBV5-1 with TRBJ2-7, with 9 bases that match TRBD1. The CDR3 is 13 amino acids. Germline CDR1 reads SGHRS; CDR2 reads YFSETQ. V lost 4 bases to trimming and J lost 5 bases; unmatched junction nucleotides: 4. The CDR3 DNA is TGCGCCAGCAGCCGAACAGGGGGCGACGAGCAGTACTTC. It specifies CASSRTGGDEQYF.

This clone was observed once. V is TRBV5-1 and J is TRBJ1-4, with TRBD1 as a possible D gene (6 bases). The germline gives CDR1 SGHRS, CDR2 YFSETQ. There are 14 residues in the CDR3. V was cut by 4 bases and J by 8 bases, with 15 bases left in between. The CDR3 bases are TGCGCCAGCAGCCCGGACAGTTTTGGCGAAAAACTGTTTTTT. Translation gives CASSPDSFGEKLFF.

The V gene is TRBV6-1, the J gene TRBJ2-7; D might be TRBD1 (5 bases). V lost 5 bases and J lost 1, with 12 bases in between. Germline V CDR1 and CDR2: MNHNS, SASEGT. CDR3 length: 14 residues. CDR3 protein: CASSTRTPSYEQYF. CDR3 in DNA: TGTGCCAGCAGTACCCGGACACCATCCTACGAGCAGTACTTC.

The chain links TRBV29-1 to TRBJ2-1; 7 bases fit TRBD2. Germline V CDR1 and CDR2: SQVTM, ANQGSEA. CDR3 length equals 14 residues. Trimming removed 6 bases from V and 6 bases from J; junction bases left unmatched: 11. For the CDR3, the DNA is TGCAGCGTCCCTAGCGGCGCTGCGAGCAATGAGCAGTTCTTC. This gives the protein CSVPSGAASNEQFF.

This chain links TRBV5-1 with TRBJ2-2, with TRBD2 matching over 7 bases. The length of the CDR3 is 15 residues. J lost 3 bases, V lost 5 bases, and 7 bases had no gene match. CDR1 is SGHRS, CDR2 YFSETQ, per germline. DNA of the CDR3: TGCGCCAGCAGTTCCGGGACTATGGACACCGGGGAGCTGTTTTTT. This translates into CASSSGTMDTGELFF.

This chain uses TRBV7-2 with TRBJ1-3, with a possible D match to TRBD1 (5 bases). V lost 1 base and J 8 bases, leaving 15 bases between the germline ends. Per germline, CDR1 SGHTA and CDR2 FQGNSA. The CDR3 runs to 15 residues. DNA of the CDR3: TGTGCCAGCAGCTTAGTGGGCCAGGGTTTGGACACCATATATTTT. Encoded protein: CASSLVGQGLDTIYF.

This clone was seen just once. The chain combines TRBV29-1 with TRBJ2-7; 10 bases line up with TRBD1. Germline trimming cut 4 bases from V and 3 bases from J; bases unmatched to any gene: 0. Germline CDR1 SQVTM, CDR2 ANQGSEA. This CDR3 is 12 amino acids long. This CDR3 reads CSVGDRGYEQYF. DNA of the CDR3: TGCAGCGTTGGGGACAGGGGCTACGAGCAGTACTTC.

This sequence joins TRBV28 and TRBJ1-5; D gene uncertain. CDR3 length: 12 residues. Trimming stripped 6 bases from V and 1 base from J, with 4 bases between. Germline values: CDR1 MDHEN, CDR2 SYDVKM. This CDR3 is CASRVSNQPQHF. The CDR3 region has the DNA TGTGCCAGCAGAGTGAGCAATCAGCCCCAGCATTTT.

Here the CDR3 reads CAWSPINNEQFF. The CDR3 bases are TGTGCCTGGAGTCCTATCAACAATGAGCAGTTCTTC. The chain combines TRBV30 with TRBJ2-1; D gene ambiguous. The germline gives CDR1 GTSNPN, CDR2 SVGIG (reference sequence). Trimming shortened V by 2 bases and J by 5 bases, and 7 bases separated the two germline ends. The CDR3 spans 12 residues.

V and J are TRBV19 and TRBJ2-7; D may correspond to TRBD1 or TRBD2 (5 bases each). Germline V gives CDR1 LNHDA, CDR2 SQIVND (reference sequence). V was trimmed by 11 bases and J by 3 bases, leaving 20 bases between them. The CDR3 has 14 amino acids. The chain's CDR3 is CAAQGWGRGYEQYF. In DNA form, the CDR3 reads TGTGCCGCCCAGGGCTGGGGGAGAGGCTACGAGCAGTACTTC. Full variable domain (missing parts from reference TRBV19 and TRBJ2-7): DGGITQSPKYLFRKEGQNVTLSCEQNLNHDAMYWYRQDPGQGLRLIYYSQIVNDFQKGDIAEGYSVSREKKESFPLTVTSAQKNPTAFYLCAAQGWGRGYEQYFGPGTRLTVT.

This sequence joins TRBV19 and TRBJ2-3, with D possibly being TRBD1 or TRBD2 (5 bases each). The CDR3 totals 15 residues. Trimming took off 1 base at V and 2 bases at J, with 10 bases between the two ends. Per the germline V gene, CDR1 is LNHDA and CDR2 is SQIVND (reference sequence). The CDR3 here is CASSIVGEVTDTQYF. The CDR3 nucleotides are TGTGCCAGTAGTATAGTGGGGGAAGTCACAGATACGCAGTATTTT. Full variable domain (outside the CDR3, taken from reference TRBV19 and TRBJ2-3): DGGITQSPKYLFRKEGQNVTLSCEQNLNHDAMYWYRQDPGQGLRLIYYSQIVNDFQKGDIAEGYSVSREKKESFPLTVTSAQKNPTAFYLCASSIVGEVTDTQYFGPGTRLTVL.

This chain uses TRBV19 with TRBJ1-2, with D perhaps matching TRBD1 (6 bases). V was cut by 4 bases and J by 2 bases, with 11 bases left in between. Germline V gene lookup returns CDR1 LNHDA and CDR2 SQIVND (reference sequence). The CDR3 consists of 14 residues. The CDR3 protein is CASSNRDQNYGYTF. The CDR3 DNA follows: TGTGCCAGTAGTAACAGGGACCAGAACTATGGCTACACCTTC.

The chain joins TRBV7-2 to TRBJ1-2; tentative D call: TRBD1 (5 bases). V was shortened by 6 bases and J by 0 bases, with 11 bases between the two germline ends. CDR3 size: 14 residues. Germline loops: CDR1 SGHTA, CDR2 FQGNSA. The DNA of the CDR3 is TGTGCCAGCAGTCCCCCGACAGCTAACTATGGCTACACCTTC. This codes for CASSPPTANYGYTF.

The rearrangement uses TRBV2 and TRBJ1-5; possibly TRBD1 for D (6 bases). The CDR3 has 15 amino acids. The ends were cut back, 6 bases at V and 7 bases at J, with 19 bases in the middle. Germline V gene data show CDR1 as SNHLY and CDR2 as FYNNEI. The CDR3 region has the DNA TGTGCCAGCAGCCCGGGGGGGGGCACGTGGCAGCCCCAGCATTTT. Encoded protein: CASSPGGGTWQPQHF.

This chain uses TRBV5-1 with TRBJ1-2, with D unresolved. The CDR3 runs 16 residues. Trimming removed 0 bases from V and 0 bases from J, with 12 bases in between. Germline-derived CDR1 and CDR2 are SGHRS and YFSETQ. DNA for the CDR3: TGCGCCAGCAGCTTGGATGGAGGGTCTTCTAACTATGGCTACACCTTC. Protein: CASSLDGGSSNYGYTF. Filled out from reference TRBV5-1 and TRBJ1-2, the complete variable domain reads KAGVTQTPRYLIKTRGQQVTLSCSPISGHRSVSWYQQTPGQGLQFLFEYFSETQRNKGNFPGRFSGRQFSNSRSEMNVSTLELGDSALYLCASSLDGGSSNYGYTFGSGTRLTVV.

This CDR3 is CASNRDRGLETQYF. The CDR3 DNA follows: TGCGCCAGCAACCGGGACAGGGGGTTGGAGACCCAGTACTTC. V is TRBV5-1 and J is TRBJ2-5; 11 bases map to TRBD1. V lost 6 bases to trimming and J lost 5 bases; unmatched junction nucleotides: 6. This CDR3 contains 14 residues. Germline V CDR1 and CDR2: SGHRS, YFSETQ.

V gene TRBV6-6 combines with J gene TRBJ1-3, with TRBD1 matching over 7 bases. With 5 bases clipped from V and 0 bases from J, the junction kept 7 bases outside the gene matches. The V gene's germline CDR1 is MNHNY and CDR2 SVGAGI (reference sequence). The CDR3 extends over 16 amino acids. The CDR3 DNA reads TGTGCCAGCAGTGCCGGACAGGAGAGCTCTGGAAACACCATATATTTT. Encoded protein: CASSAGQESSGNTIYF.

This sequence joins TRBV19 and TRBJ1-5; D is unresolved. This CDR3 is built from 15 residues. Germline CDR1 LNHDA, CDR2 SQIVND (reference sequence). The ends were cut back, 1 base at V and 5 bases at J, with 12 bases in the middle. Written as DNA, the CDR3 is TGTGCCAGTAGTATAGGGTTGGCCCTAGATCAGCCCCAGCATTTT. Translated, it gives CASSIGLALDQPQHF. Supplemented by reference TRBV19 and TRBJ1-5, the full variable domain reads DGGITQSPKYLFRKEGQNVTLSCEQNLNHDAMYWYRQDPGQGLRLIYYSQIVNDFQKGDIAEGYSVSREKKESFPLTVTSAQKNPTAFYLCASSIGLALDQPQHFGDGTRLSIL.

This chain uses TRBV4-2 with TRBJ1-1; 8 nucleotides line up with TRBD1. Germline CDR1 LGHNA, CDR2 YNFKEQ. CDR3 length equals 15 residues. V dropped 0 bases and J dropped 5; count of bases not matched to a gene: 5. As DNA, the CDR3 is TGTGCCAGCAGCCAAGACTGGACAGGGCGAACTGAAGCTTTCTTT. It yields the protein CASSQDWTGRTEAFF.

This clone was detected only once. This chain links TRBV6-1 with TRBJ1-1, with 10 bases lining up with TRBD1. J lost 4 bases, V lost 3 bases, and 2 bases had no gene match. This CDR3 region has 14 residues. Looked up from germline, CDR1 is MNHNS and CDR2 is SASEGT. CDR3 coding DNA: TGTGCCAGCAGTGATAGGACAGGGGGCACTGAAGCTTTCTTT. The encoded protein is CASSDRTGGTEAFF.

The rearrangement uses TRBV29-1 and TRBJ2-6, with D unclear. This CDR3 has 13 residues. V was pared by 6 bases and J by 0 bases, with 6 bases between. Germline V CDR1 and CDR2: SQVTM, ANQGSEA. The CDR3 here is CSVPVSGANVLTF. The CDR3 nucleotides read TGCAGCGTGCCCGTCTCTGGGGCCAACGTCCTGACTTTC.

The J gene is TRBJ1-5, the V gene TRBV25-1; D is unclear. CDR1 MGHDK and CDR2 SYGVNS come from the germline V gene. This CDR3 spans 14 amino acids. The V end was cut by 0 bases, the J end by 3 bases, with 6 bases between. CDR3 bases: TGTGCCAGCAGTGAATATGCTCTCAATCAGCCCCAGCATTTT. Amino acids: CASSEYALNQPQHF.

In this sample, this clone turned up a few times. V and J are TRBV7-3 and TRBJ1-2, with 9 bases identical to TRBD1. This CDR3 is 15 amino acids long. The V gene end was trimmed by 2 bases and the J gene end by 7 bases; junction bases not matched to a gene: 8. CDR1 is SGHTA, CDR2 FQGTGA, per germline. CDR3 nucleotides: TGTGCCAGCAGCTTAGCCGGACAGGGGAGGGGTGGCTACACCTTC. It translates to CASSLAGQGRGGYTF.

The J gene is TRBJ1-1, the V gene TRBV5-1; D is uncertain. The CDR3 totals 13 residues. Germline V gene sequence: CDR1 SGHRS, CDR2 YFSETQ. With 0 bases removed from V and 11 bases from J, the gap between germline ends came to 14 bases. The CDR3 protein is CASSLDSLLSAFF. CDR3 nucleotide sequence: TGCGCCAGCAGCTTGGACAGTCTCTTGAGCGCTTTCTTT.

The rearrangement links TRBV19 to TRBJ1-4; a possible D gene is TRBD1 (6 bases). Trimming stripped 5 bases from V and 4 bases from J, with 11 bases between. The CDR3 extends over 14 amino acids. Germline CDR1 LNHDA, CDR2 SQIVND (reference sequence). CDR3 sequence reads: CASSLDRDNEKLFF. The CDR3 nucleotides read TGTGCCAGTAGTTTGGACAGAGATAATGAAAAACTGTTTTTT.